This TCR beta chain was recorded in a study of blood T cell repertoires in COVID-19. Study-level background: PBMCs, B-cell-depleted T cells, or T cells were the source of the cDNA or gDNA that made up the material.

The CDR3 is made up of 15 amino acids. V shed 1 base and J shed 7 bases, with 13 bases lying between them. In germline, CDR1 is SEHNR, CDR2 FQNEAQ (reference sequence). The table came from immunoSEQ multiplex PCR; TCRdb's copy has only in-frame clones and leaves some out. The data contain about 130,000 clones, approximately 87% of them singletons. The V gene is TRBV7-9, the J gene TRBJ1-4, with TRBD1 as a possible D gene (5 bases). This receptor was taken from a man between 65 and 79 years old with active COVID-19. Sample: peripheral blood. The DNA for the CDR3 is TGTGCCAGCAGCTTAGAACGGGGGAGAAGTGAAAAACTGTTTTTT. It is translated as CASSLERGRSEKLFF.